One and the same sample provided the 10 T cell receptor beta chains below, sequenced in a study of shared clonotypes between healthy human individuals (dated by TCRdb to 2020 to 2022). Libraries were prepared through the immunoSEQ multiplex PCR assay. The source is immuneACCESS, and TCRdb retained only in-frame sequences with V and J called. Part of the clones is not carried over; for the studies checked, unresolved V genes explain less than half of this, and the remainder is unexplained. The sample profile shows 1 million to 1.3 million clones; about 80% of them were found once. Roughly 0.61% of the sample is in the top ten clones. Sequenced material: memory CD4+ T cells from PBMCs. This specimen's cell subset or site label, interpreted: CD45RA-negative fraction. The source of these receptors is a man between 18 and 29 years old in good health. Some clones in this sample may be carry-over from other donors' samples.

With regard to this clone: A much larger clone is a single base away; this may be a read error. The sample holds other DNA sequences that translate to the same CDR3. The CDR3 is CASSLGRNQPQHF. CDR3 bases: TGTGCCAGCAGCTTGGGGAGGAATCAGCCCCAGCATTTT. This chain links TRBV7-2 with TRBJ1-5; D gene unclear. CDR1 is SGHTA, CDR2 FQGNSA, per germline. V was shortened by 3 bases and J by 4 bases, with 7 bases between the two germline ends. The CDR3 is 13 residues long.

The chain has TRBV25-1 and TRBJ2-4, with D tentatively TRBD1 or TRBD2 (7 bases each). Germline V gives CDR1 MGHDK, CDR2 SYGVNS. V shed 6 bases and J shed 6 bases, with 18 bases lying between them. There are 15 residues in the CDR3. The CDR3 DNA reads TGTGCCAGCAGGGGTTCAGGGGGGGTCGGAAACATTCAGTACTTC. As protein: CASRGSGGVGNIQYF. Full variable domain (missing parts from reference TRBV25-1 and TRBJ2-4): EADIYQTPRYLVIGTGKKITLECSQTMGHDKMYWYQQDPGMELHLIHYSYGVNSTEKGDLSSESTVSRIRTEHFPLTLESARPSHTSQYLCASRGSGGVGNIQYFGAGTRLSVL.

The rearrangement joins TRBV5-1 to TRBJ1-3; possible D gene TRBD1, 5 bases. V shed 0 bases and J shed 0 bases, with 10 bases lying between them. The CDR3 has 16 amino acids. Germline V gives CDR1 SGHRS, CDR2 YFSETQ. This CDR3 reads CASSLEGIHSGNTIYF. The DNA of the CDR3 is TGCGCCAGCAGCTTGGAGGGGATACACTCTGGAAACACCATATATTTT.

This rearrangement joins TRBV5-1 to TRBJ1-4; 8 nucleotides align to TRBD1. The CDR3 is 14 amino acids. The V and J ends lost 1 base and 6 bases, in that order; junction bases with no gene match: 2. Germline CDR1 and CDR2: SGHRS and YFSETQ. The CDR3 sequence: CASSLTGGDEKLFF. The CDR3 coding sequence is TGCGCCAGCAGCTTGACAGGGGGGGATGAAAAACTGTTTTTT.

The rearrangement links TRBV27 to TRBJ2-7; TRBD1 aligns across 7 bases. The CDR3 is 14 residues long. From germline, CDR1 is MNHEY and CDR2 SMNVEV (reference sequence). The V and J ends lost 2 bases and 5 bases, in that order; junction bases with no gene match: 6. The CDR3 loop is CASSLVTGNDEQYF. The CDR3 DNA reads TGTGCCAGCAGTTTAGTGACAGGGAATGACGAGCAGTACTTC.

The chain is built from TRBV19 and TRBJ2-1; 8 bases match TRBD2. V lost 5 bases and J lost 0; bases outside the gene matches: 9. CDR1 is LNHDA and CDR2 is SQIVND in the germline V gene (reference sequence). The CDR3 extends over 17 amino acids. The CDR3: CASSLPGLASSYNEQFF. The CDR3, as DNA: TGTGCCAGTAGTCTGCCTGGACTAGCCTCCTCCTACAATGAGCAGTTCTTC.

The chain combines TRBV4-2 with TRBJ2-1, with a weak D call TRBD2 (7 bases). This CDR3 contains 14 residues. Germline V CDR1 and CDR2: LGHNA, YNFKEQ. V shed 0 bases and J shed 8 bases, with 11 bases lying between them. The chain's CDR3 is CASSQDRGGYEQFF. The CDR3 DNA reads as TGTGCCAGCAGCCAAGATCGCGGGGGCTATGAGCAGTTCTTC.

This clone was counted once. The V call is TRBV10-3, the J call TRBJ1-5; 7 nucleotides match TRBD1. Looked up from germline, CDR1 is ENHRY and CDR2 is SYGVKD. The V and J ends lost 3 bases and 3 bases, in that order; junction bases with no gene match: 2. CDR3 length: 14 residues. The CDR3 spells CAISEQGNNQPQHF. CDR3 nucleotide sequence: TGTGCCATCAGTGAACAGGGGAACAATCAGCCCCAGCATTTT.

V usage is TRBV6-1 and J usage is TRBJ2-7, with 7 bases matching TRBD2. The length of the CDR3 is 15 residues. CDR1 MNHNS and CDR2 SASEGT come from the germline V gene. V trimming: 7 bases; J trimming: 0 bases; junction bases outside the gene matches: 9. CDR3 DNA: TGTGCCAGCACTCCCAGCGGGGCTAGCTCCTACGAGCAGTACTTC. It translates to CASTPSGASSYEQYF.

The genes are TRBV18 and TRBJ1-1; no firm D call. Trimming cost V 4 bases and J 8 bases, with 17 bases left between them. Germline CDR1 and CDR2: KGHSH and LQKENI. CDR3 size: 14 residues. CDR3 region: CASSRPEEGWEAFF. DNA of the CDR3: TGTGCCAGCTCACGACCCGAAGAAGGGTGGGAAGCTTTCTTT.